The entry below gives a single T cell receptor (beta chain) sequence along with its context. This clone appeared a single time. Its cognate antigen has yet to be identified. No clone much larger than this one lies a single base away; base qualities are absent. These data originate in a study of cytomegalovirus exposure and HLA in healthy donors (dated by TCRdb to between 2016 and 2019). As for the study more broadly: An earlier analysis of approximately 600 of the donors reported roughly 300 Gb of sequence data and more than 90 million unique TCR beta sequences from some 180 million T cells. The study combined high-throughput TCR immunosequencing, statistical association of individual TCRs with disease status, and machine learning to predict cytomegalovirus infection status. Rather than using new phenotypic data, the later analysis identified candidate immune exposures from TCR beta sequences and from how often those sequences occurred across donors. The aim of the study was to test whether cataloging public T cell receptors could identify signatures of past pathogen exposure. Besides the first cohort of 666 subjects, a separate validation cohort made up of roughly 130 different subjects was used. HLA typing covered class I and class II loci at four-digit resolution. Using immunosequencing, the study profiled T cell repertoires from about 610 subjects and related those repertoires to cytomegalovirus serostatus. On average, roughly 240,000 unique TCR beta nucleotide sequences were sequenced per donor among several hundred genotyped donors of the cohort, with around 19% of those sequences being non-productive. The number of donors typed differed by locus, with 629-630 for A, B, C, DRB1 and DQB1, about 500 for DQA1, nearly 610 for DPA1, and 450 to 480 for DPB1. In a later genetic analysis, genome-wide SNP genotypes for about 55% of the 666 donors were used, and that subset was treated as a discovery cohort. Donor age, sex, ethnicity and CMV serostatus were collected together with the repertoire data. An early release that covered about 600 HLA-typed donors contained about 300 gigabases of sequencing data and 85 million to 100 million unique TCR sequences. An earlier analysis of some 500 of the donors applied high-throughput TCR beta sequencing to assess whether each TCR beta V gene segment acted as functional or pseudogenic. Every repertoire in the discovery cohort had been generated on one and the same sequencing platform. A later analysis re-analyzed previously published TCR beta repertoires from approximately 700 donors and added high-resolution HLA genotyping to study TCR occurrence patterns. Roughly five DR-DQ haplotypes were treated as single units for association and clustering because of strong linkage in the cohort. The genetic ancestry cluster associated with self-reported Caucasian donors included over 80% of the 300 to 400 genotyped donors.

The cohort consisted of some 670 healthy bone marrow donors. All cohort members were sampled while nominally healthy, although unrecorded immune exposures were likely present. The donor tested CMV seronegative, placing the donor among the 350 or so seronegative members of the cohort. A peripheral blood sample was provided by each donor, and peripheral blood mononuclear cells were used for TCR beta sequencing. The Qiagen DNeasy Blood Extraction Kit was used to extract genomic DNA from the blood cell samples. The germline V gene (reference sequence) sets CDR1 to SEHNR and CDR2 to FQNEAQ. The CDR3 starts with the cysteine, ends with the phenylalanine, and has 13 residues. CDR3 DNA is the only sequence kept; it has 39 bases, read in frame from the first base. V trim: 5 bases; J trim: 7 bases; unmatched bases: 4. Here is what the overall study found, with its caveats: In a later analysis, TCR association rates were found to vary across HLA loci, with the most associated TCRs seen for DRB1 alleles and the fewest for HLA-C alleles. Because HLA typing was missing for some donors at each locus, association tests included only the typed subset. The authors suggested that the approach could potentially be generalized to other disease states and immunological phenotypes. A later analysis found that most CMV-associated TCR beta chains appeared HLA-restricted, with HLA associations seemingly driven largely by CMV exposure. The study listed approximately 150 TCR beta chains as associated with cytomegalovirus. In a later analysis, HLA-associated TCR beta chains showed more clonal expansion and lower generation probabilities than non-associated chains that were equally common. Sequencing depth was assumed to be roughly uniform across donors in the presence/absence analyses, though that assumption may not hold. Some IMGT-functional V segments, including TRBV6-2 and TRBV6-3, could not be distinguished by the 87-base-pair reads and were therefore excluded. A further reported finding was that TCR beta sequences accurately predicted the HLA-A and HLA-B alleles for most subjects in the first cohort. The earlier analysis of approximately 540 of the donors excluded some 15 rarely observed V segments, including chromosome 9 orphons, because counts were too low. This cohort had only TCR beta chains sequenced, and the lack of alpha or paired-chain data limited which features could be detected. Broadly in line with IMGT annotations, most TCR beta V segments showed up in productive rearrangements about 87% or about 30% of the time in an earlier analysis of 450 to 600 of the donors. While some public TCRs were present in many individuals, most TCR sequences turned up only very rarely across donors. Specific HLA alleles were associated with 15,000 to 20,000 TCR beta sequences at a false discovery rate of 0.05 in a later analysis. In a later genetic analysis, fewer N-insertions in productive TCRs were reported among donors in an Asian-associated ancestry cluster than the roughly 700-donor mean. Strong co-occurrence of HLA alleles, especially DR and DQ, made assigning TCR associations to individual alleles difficult. The classifier was reported to diagnose cytomegalovirus status with high specificity and sensitivity in both the original cohort and the validation cohort. According to a later analysis, parvovirus B19, influenza, CMV and Epstein-Barr virus appeared linked to several top co-occurrence clusters. Three of the identified cytomegalovirus-associated TCR beta chains were confirmed in vitro to be specific for cytomegalovirus antigens. Correlated functional status among segregating V segments might be attributable to linkage disequilibrium, but an unknown experimental factor could not be ruled out. The only immune exposure information available for the cohort was CMV serostatus. An association between a missense DCLRE1C variant and V-gene and J-gene trimming of TCR beta chains was found in a later genetic analysis and replicated in an independent cohort. A cluster of highly shared sequence variants was judged likely to represent a technical artifact of the sequencing pipeline.

Libraries were constructed by the immunoSEQ multiplex PCR assay. The multiplex PCR relied on a mix of 60 forward primers for TCR Vbeta segments and 13 reverse primers for TCR Jbeta segments. The CDR3 region of rearranged TCR beta genes was amplified from genomic DNA by a multiplex PCR assay. The Illumina HiSeq System was used to sequence the amplified TCR beta libraries as 87-base-pair reads. The study's own analysis went as follows. A later analysis counted about 82 million unique TCR beta chains across the 600 to 850 repertoires, and 9 million to 14 million of these chains were shared by at least two donors. Raw reads were error-corrected and collapsed into unique sequences by a nearest-neighbor algorithm in which closely related sequences were merged to remove PCR and sequencing errors. CDR3 sequences were aligned to IMGT reference sequences to assign V, D and J gene segments. Each retained sequence needed at least a six-nucleotide match to both a V gene segment and a J gene segment. A rearrangement counted as productive if the CDR3 had no stop codons and remained in frame with V and J, and every other rearrangement counted as non-productive. Following IMGT convention, CDR3 was defined as the stretch from the second conserved V-encoded cysteine up to the conserved J-encoded phenylalanine. The earlier analysis of approximately 590 of the donors excluded any sequence lacking an unambiguous match to a single V gene segment. In an earlier analysis of some 590 of the donors, V segments were called functional above 56.7% productive rearrangements and were called segregating when the between-donor standard deviation exceeded 5%. A statistical classification framework was built for diagnosing cytomegalovirus status from the catalog of TCR beta chain sequences. In a later analysis, V and J genes were assigned by comparing TCR nucleotide sequences against IMGT/GENE-DB human TR gene sequences. A later analysis assigned CDR3 sequences and most-parsimonious VDJ recombination scenarios with the TCRdist pipeline. A later analysis defined each TCR beta chain by its CDR3 amino acid sequence plus V-gene family, and excluded reads lacking a unique V-gene family. A later analysis removed 550 to 650 highly shared, low-generation-probability nucleotide sequences to deal with suspected cross-contamination and a sequencing artifact. In a later analysis, a clonal expansion index for each public chain was calculated from normalized within-repertoire ranks of inferred template counts. In a later analysis, generation probabilities were computed using a VDJ recombination model fitted to out-of-frame rearrangements, and the results were checked against IGoR. In a later analysis, hypergeometric tests were used to score TCR-TCR, TCR-HLA and TCR-CMV co-occurrence, with a repertoire-size bias correction applied to TCR pairs. A later analysis estimated false discovery rates by permuting HLA or CMV assignments 20 times. In a later analysis, co-occurring TCRs were grouped with DBSCAN, and TCRdist sequence similarity was added when clustering was performed within HLA-allele-positive subsets. Co-occurrence clustering excluded repertoires with fewer than 30,000 or more than 120,000 public chains, plus five with anomalous nucleotide sharing. The table comes from immuneACCESS by way of TCRdb, which keeps in-frame sequences with V and J called. Part of the clones is missing from these tables; in studies checked, under half for an unresolved V gene and the rest for unknown reasons. V and J calls and clone size follow that table, whereas D and trimming were derived from the DNA. The sample has 280,000 or so clones on record, about 90% of them singletons. The ten biggest clones cover about 2% of the sample.

Sequencing input: PBMCs. Recombination linked TRBV7-9 to TRBJ2-2; the central 7 bases match TRBD2. This clonotype originated in a woman between 18 and 29 years old in good health and CMV-seronegative. The nucleotide sequence is TGTGCCAGCAGCCGCCGGGGGGACGGGGAGCTGTTTTTT. This is translated as CASSRRGDGELFF.